Listed here are 25 T cell receptor beta chains from one sample, sequenced in a study of response to subunit inactivated influenza vaccine (dated by TCRdb to the late 2010s). Libraries were prepared through RT-PCR. Sequencing was carried out with an Illumina HiSeq 2500. TCRdb cleaned the public reads at Q25 with fastp, built clones with MiXCR and kept in-frame beta chains. Each CDR3 protein appears once, grouped with its most common genes and DNA. The sample table records roughly 650,000 distinct CDR3 sequences; around 15% of these occur just once. The ten largest make up 7.5% to 8% of the sample. The sequenced sample was PBMCs from blood, obtained roughly 2 weeks before vaccination. These receptors came from a man aged 50 or older who received an inactivated influenza vaccine. Donor details come from another sample of the same person, matched by shared clones.

The CDR3 spells CASSTGQSAGETQYF. The CDR3 DNA reads as TGTGCCAGCAGTACCGGACAGAGTGCCGGGGAGACCCAGTACTTC. The chain has TRBV6-2 or TRBV6-3 and TRBJ2-5; TRBD1 is a possible D gene (6 bases). The CDR3 totals 15 residues. CDR1 and CDR2 (germline): MNHEY, SVGEGT. Trimming pared 5 bases from V and 5 bases from J, leaving 18 bases between.

This sequence joins TRBV7-9 and TRBJ2-1, with 7 nucleotides matching TRBD2. The CDR3 totals 17 residues. V shed 5 bases, J shed 2 bases, and the junction held 12 bases outside the gene matches. Germline V gene lookup returns CDR1 SEHNR and CDR2 FQNEAQ (reference sequence). CDR3: CASSPPLKAGAYNEQFF. The CDR3 bases are TGTGCCAGCAGCCCACCCCTTAAGGCGGGAGCCTACAATGAGCAGTTCTTC.

This clonotype was counted only a few times. The chain has TRBV6-5 and TRBJ2-1; TRBD1 agrees at 9 bases. CDR3 length equals 18 residues. V shed 0 bases and J 2 bases; nucleotides not matched to a gene: 8. The germline V gene has CDR1 MNHEY and CDR2 SVGAGI. CDR3 nucleotides: TGTGCCAGCAGTTACTCGGGGGGAACAGGGGGCCCCTACAATGAGCAGTTCTTC. Protein product: CASSYSGGTGGPYNEQFF.

In this sample, this clonotype turned up a few times. This sequence joins TRBV28 and TRBJ2-1; the match to TRBD2 covers 14 bases. The junction had 12 bases not matched to a gene; V was cut back by 10 bases and J by 1 base. The CDR3 totals 18 residues. Looked up from germline, CDR1 is MDHEN and CDR2 is SYDVKM. CDR3 sequence reads: CAIQGERTSGRSYNEQFF. In nucleotides, the CDR3 is TGTGCCATCCAGGGGGAGCGGACTAGCGGGAGGTCCTACAATGAGCAGTTCTTC.

This clonotype was seen a handful of times. The CDR3 protein is CASSYLAGNTGELFF. CDR3 in DNA: TGTGCCAGCAGTTACCTTGCGGGGAACACCGGGGAGCTGTTTTTT. The rearrangement uses TRBV6-5 and TRBJ2-2, with D possibly being TRBD2 (5 bases). Trimming shortened V by 2 bases and J by 1 base, and 8 bases separated the two germline ends. CDR1 is MNHEY and CDR2 is SVGAGI in the germline V gene. This CDR3 region has 15 residues.

This clonotype was picked up many times. This chain links TRBV12-3 or TRBV12-4 with TRBJ2-7; TRBD2 matches 7 bases. This CDR3 has 14 residues. After removal of 3 bases from V and 2 bases from J, the junction contained 4 bases not matched to a gene. The CDR3 sequence: CASSFGGGTYEQYF. CDR3 DNA sequence: TGTGCCAGCAGTTTTGGGGGGGGGACCTACGAGCAGTACTTC.

This clonotype came up a few times. The chain links TRBV5-6 to TRBJ1-1; 7 positions agree with TRBD1. This CDR3 comprises 15 residues. Germline V gives CDR1 SGHDT, CDR2 YYEEEE. The J segment lost 3 bases and the V segment lost 4 bases, leaving 9 bases of the junction unmatched. DNA for the CDR3: TGTGCCAGCAGCCCAAGGGGGCTGAAAGACACTGAAGCTTTCTTT. Translating it yields CASSPRGLKDTEAFF.

The chain is built from TRBV27 and TRBJ1-1, with 7 positions matching TRBD1. Germline CDR1 MNHEY, CDR2 SMNVEV (reference sequence). Trimming removed 4 bases from V and 5 bases from J; junction bases left unmatched: 10. CDR3 size: 15 residues. The CDR3 bases are TGTGCCAGCAGTTCGGTGCAGGGGGGTAATACTGAAGCTTTCTTT. As protein: CASSSVQGGNTEAFF.

In this sample, this clonotype turned up many times. The rearrangement links TRBV28 to TRBJ2-4; D is perhaps TRBD1 or TRBD2 (6 bases each). Germline V gene lookup returns CDR1 MDHEN and CDR2 SYDVKM. This CDR3 is built from 15 residues. The V and J ends lost 7 bases and 1 base respectively, with 14 bases between them. In DNA form, the CDR3 reads TGTGCCAGCAAGCAATGGGGGGCGGCCAAAAACATTCAGTACTTC. Translation gives CASKQWGAAKNIQYF.

The table lists this clonotype with many counts. This chain joins TRBV5-1 and TRBJ2-1; 15 bases map to TRBD2. The CDR3 totals 15 residues. Germline V lookup: CDR1 SGHRS, CDR2 YFSETQ. The V gene end was trimmed by 3 bases and the J gene end by 8 bases; junction bases not matched to a gene: 3. CDR3 amino acids: CASSWTSGRADEQFF. DNA for the CDR3: TGCGCCAGCAGCTGGACTAGCGGGAGGGCCGATGAGCAGTTCTTC. Full variable domain (remainder filled in from reference TRBV5-1 and TRBJ2-1): KAGVTQTPRYLIKTRGQQVTLSCSPISGHRSVSWYQQTPGQGLQFLFEYFSETQRNKGNFPGRFSGRQFSNSRSEMNVSTLELGDSALYLCASSWTSGRADEQFFGPGTRLTVL.

The gene calls are TRBV20-1 and TRBJ2-2; D may correspond to TRBD1 or TRBD2 (6 bases each). Germline V lookup: CDR1 DFQATT, CDR2 SNEGSKA (reference sequence). Trimming pared 0 bases from V and 5 bases from J, leaving 13 bases between. The CDR3 extends over 15 amino acids. The CDR3 DNA reads as TGCAGTGCTAGAGAGACGCGGGACACGACCGGGGAGCTGTTTTTT. Translation gives CSARETRDTTGELFF.

The genes are TRBV5-1 and TRBJ2-3; 11 bases agree with TRBD2. The CDR3 runs to 16 residues. With V trimmed by 1 base and J by 2 bases, 3 bases remained unmatched. The germline CDR1 and CDR2 sequences are SGHRS and YFSETQ. CDR3 amino acids: CASSLTSGRPTDTQYF. In DNA, the CDR3 is TGCGCCAGCAGCTTGACTAGCGGGAGACCCACAGATACGCAGTATTTT. The whole variable domain, filled in from reference TRBV5-1 and TRBJ2-3, reads KAGVTQTPRYLIKTRGQQVTLSCSPISGHRSVSWYQQTPGQGLQFLFEYFSETQRNKGNFPGRFSGRQFSNSRSEMNVSTLELGDSALYLCASSLTSGRPTDTQYFGPGTRLTVL.

The V and J genes are TRBV9 and TRBJ1-1; D is unresolved. V was trimmed by 0 bases and J by 4 bases, leaving 10 bases between them. This CDR3 comprises 14 residues. Germline assignment: CDR1 SGDLS and CDR2 YYNGEE. The CDR3 spells CASSVDGRVTEAFF. CDR3 DNA sequence: TGTGCCAGCAGCGTAGATGGACGGGTCACTGAAGCTTTCTTT.

This clonotype occurred a few times. V and J are TRBV20-1 and TRBJ2-3, with 9 bases that match TRBD2. The trim removed 6 bases at V and 4 bases at J, leaving 8 bases unmatched. CDR1 is DFQATT and CDR2 is SNEGSKA in the germline V gene (reference sequence). This CDR3 has 14 amino acids. The CDR3 DNA reads as TGCAGTGCCAACATACGACTAGCGGCAGATACGCAGTATTTT. It codes for CSANIRLAADTQYF.

This clonotype was observed a few times. This sequence joins TRBV5-5 and TRBJ2-7, with unresolved D. Germline V gene data show CDR1 as SGHKS and CDR2 as YYEKEE (reference sequence). This CDR3 contains 15 residues. V was cut by 1 base and J by 3 bases, with 14 bases left in between. In DNA form, the CDR3 reads TGTGCCAGCAGCTTGTCCGGCCTAGGAGACTACGAGCAGTACTTC. Residues: CASSLSGLGDYEQYF.

This clonotype turned up a few times. The chain employs TRBV6-5 and TRBJ2-1, with 9 bases aligning to TRBD1. The CDR3 has 15 residues. The junction had 9 bases not matched to a gene; V was cut back by 4 bases and J by 8 bases. Germline V CDR1 and CDR2: MNHEY, SVGAGI. CDR3 amino acids: CASSSETGGGHEQFF. The CDR3 DNA is TGTGCCAGCAGTTCCGAGACAGGGGGGGGACATGAGCAGTTCTTC.

The DNA of the CDR3 is TGTGCCATCAGAGGACAGGCCGGTCAGCCCCAGCATTTT. It yields the protein CAIRGQAGQPQHF. The chain joins TRBV10-3 to TRBJ1-5; 7 bases are shared with TRBD1. CDR1 and CDR2 (germline): ENHRY, SYGVKD. This CDR3 is 13 amino acids long. The trim removed 6 bases at V and 6 bases at J, leaving 5 bases unmatched.

The genes are TRBV6-1 and TRBJ2-1; TRBD1 matches 7 bases. The germline V gene has CDR1 MNHNS and CDR2 SASEGT. The CDR3 is 13 residues long. V was clipped by 7 bases and J by 9 bases; unmatched bases: 9. The CDR3 DNA follows: TGTGCCAGCAACAAACAGGGGAAATTTGAGCAGTTCTTC. Its translation is CASNKQGKFEQFF.

The chain joins TRBV13 to TRBJ2-4; TRBD1 might be the D (5 bases). The germline V gene has CDR1 PRHDT and CDR2 FYEKMQ (reference sequence). The V end was cut by 5 bases, the J end by 0 bases, with 11 bases between. This CDR3 comprises 15 residues. CDR3 loop: CASSILTVAKNIQYF. The DNA for the CDR3 is TGTGCCAGCAGCATATTGACAGTAGCCAAAAACATTCAGTACTTC.

This sequence joins TRBV29-1 and TRBJ2-1; 12 bases align to TRBD1. Germline V gives CDR1 SQVTM, CDR2 ANQGSEA. The CDR3 length is 19 residues. V trimming: 4 bases; J trimming: 6 bases; junction bases outside the gene matches: 19. The DNA of the CDR3 is TGCAGCGTTGGTCTTTTAAACACCCCGGGACAGGGGGCTTCCAATGAGCAGTTCTTC. It is translated as CSVGLLNTPGQGASNEQFF.

This clonotype was detected many times. As DNA, the CDR3 is TGTGCCAGCAGTTCCCCCGGCTACGAGCAGTACTTC. It specifies CASSSPGYEQYF. The rearrangement uses TRBV3-1 and TRBJ2-7; D uncertain. Trimming cost V 6 bases and J 3 bases, with 9 bases left between them. This CDR3 has 12 amino acids. Germline CDR1 and CDR2: LGHDT and YNNKEL (reference sequence).

The sample holds a few counts of this clonotype. The gene calls are TRBV5-1 and TRBJ2-6; no reliable D call. Germline CDR1 reads SGHRS; CDR2 reads YFSETQ. Trimming stripped 2 bases from V and 0 bases from J, with 9 bases between. The CDR3 totals 16 residues. The CDR3 spells CASSFGPSSGANVLTF. CDR3 sequence (DNA): TGCGCCAGCAGCTTCGGACCGAGCTCTGGGGCCAACGTCCTGACTTTC.

The chain couples TRBV6-5 to TRBJ1-2; 12 bases map to TRBD1. The CDR3 covers 15 residues. Trimming at V came to 0 bases and at J to 8 bases, leaving 4 bases not matched to a gene. CDR1 is MNHEY, CDR2 SVGAGI, per germline. The CDR3 DNA reads as TGTGCCAGCAGTTACTCCCCAGGGACAGGGGGCGGCTACACCTTC. Translated, it gives CASSYSPGTGGGYTF.

The rearrangement uses TRBV19 and TRBJ2-1; D remains unclear. V lost 8 bases and J lost 1, with 18 bases in between. Germline V gives CDR1 LNHDA, CDR2 SQIVND (reference sequence). The CDR3 has 16 residues. The CDR3 sequence: CASRLDGPKSYNEQFF. DNA for the CDR3: TGTGCCAGTCGGTTGGACGGTCCCAAGTCCTACAATGAGCAGTTCTTC.

The CDR3 DNA follows: TGCAGTGCCACAAATCGGGACACCTCCTACAATGAGCAGTTCTTC. Translating gives CSATNRDTSYNEQFF. The chain has TRBV20-1 and TRBJ2-1; tentatively, D is TRBD1 (6 bases). In germline, CDR1 is DFQATT, CDR2 SNEGSKA (reference sequence). The ends were cut back, 6 bases at V and 0 bases at J, with 15 bases in the middle. The CDR3 extends over 15 amino acids.